The 22 T cell receptor beta chains given below trace back to one sample, sequenced in a study of blood T cell repertoires in COVID-19. Assay used: immunoSEQ multiplex PCR; TCRdb lists only in-frame clones, some missing. The profile shows 100,000 to 150,000 clones, approximately 71% of them singletons. Sequenced: peripheral blood. The receptors were sampled from a woman in her 70s with acute or convalescent COVID-19.

This clone has only a few counts. The J gene is TRBJ1-6, the V gene TRBV7-9; D is undetermined. Trimming took 5 bases from V and 8 from J, leaving 7 bases between them. CDR3 length: 12 amino acids. Germline V gene sequence: CDR1 SEHNR, CDR2 FQNEAQ (reference sequence). Written as DNA, the CDR3 is TGTGCCAGCAGCCAGGATGATTCACCCCTCCACTTT. This translates into CASSQDDSPLHF.

The chain joins TRBV5-4 to TRBJ2-1, with TRBD1 matching over 10 bases. Trimming at V came to 5 bases and at J to 3 bases, leaving 5 bases not matched to a gene. CDR3 length equals 15 residues. Germline loops: CDR1 SGHNT, CDR2 YYREEE (reference sequence). DNA for the CDR3: TGTGCCAGCAGTCCCGGGACAGGGGACTACAATGAGCAGTTCTTC. Its protein product is CASSPGTGDYNEQFF.

The rearrangement uses TRBV7-9 and TRBJ2-2; TRBD2 aligns across 9 bases. The CDR3 extends over 15 amino acids. The junction had 3 bases not matched to a gene; V was cut back by 6 bases and J by 1 base. Germline-derived CDR1 and CDR2 are SEHNR and FQNEAQ (reference sequence). DNA for the CDR3: TGTGCCAGCAGGGTTAGCGGGGGGAACACCGGGGAGCTGTTTTTT. This encodes CASRVSGGNTGELFF.

This chain joins TRBV7-7 and TRBJ2-3; 11 nucleotides match TRBD1. Per the germline V gene, CDR1 is SSHAT and CDR2 is FNYEAQ (reference sequence). V dropped 11 bases and J dropped 0; count of bases not matched to a gene: 10. This CDR3 is built from 16 residues. CDR3 DNA: TGTGCCGGCTGGGACAGGGGGGAATCTAGCACAGATACGCAGTATTTT. Its translation: CAGWDRGESSTDTQYF.

The rearrangement uses TRBV19 and TRBJ1-2, with 7 bases lining up with TRBD1. J was trimmed by 4 bases and V by 7 bases; bases with no gene match: 9. The CDR3 covers 14 residues. Germline CDR1 and CDR2: LNHDA and SQIVND (reference sequence). This chain's CDR3 is CASTPRGSGYGYTF. The DNA of the CDR3 is TGTGCCAGTACTCCCAGGGGGTCAGGCTATGGCTACACCTTC.

The chain employs TRBV14 and TRBJ1-1; no reliable D call. This CDR3 region has 16 residues. Germline lookup yields CDR1 SGHDN and CDR2 FVKESK. V gave up 0 bases and J gave up 1 base, with 12 bases separating them. This CDR3 reads CASSQDLFTANTEAFF. Here the CDR3 DNA reads TGTGCCAGCAGCCAAGATCTTTTCACAGCGAACACTGAAGCTTTCTTT.

The V gene is TRBV9, the J gene TRBJ2-3, with 8 bases that match TRBD2. The CDR3 sequence is 14 residues long. Unmatched junction bases numbered 8, after V lost 7 bases and J lost 4 bases. CDR1 is SGDLS, CDR2 YYNGEE, per germline. The CDR3: CASGPGGPADTQYF. The CDR3 DNA reads as TGTGCCAGCGGGCCGGGAGGGCCGGCAGATACGCAGTATTTT.

V usage is TRBV20-1 and J usage is TRBJ1-2; D is ambiguous. Between the trimmed V and J ends, which lost 2 bases and 7 bases, there was a span of 5 bases. The V gene's germline CDR1 is DFQATT and CDR2 SNEGSKA (reference sequence). The CDR3 has 10 amino acids. DNA of the CDR3: TGCAGTGCTAGATCCGGTGGCTACACCTTC. This encodes CSARSGGYTF.

The table lists this clone with a few counts. The V and J genes are TRBV28 and TRBJ1-1, with 7 bases matching TRBD1. J gave up 5 bases and V 6 bases, and 6 bases lay outside the gene matches. The CDR3 length is 13 residues. Germline V CDR1 and CDR2: MDHEN, SYDVKM. CDR3 region: CASRKQGRTEAFF. CDR3 in DNA: TGTGCCAGCAGAAAACAGGGGAGGACTGAAGCTTTCTTT.

The V and J genes are TRBV15 and TRBJ2-1; D ambiguous. Germline V CDR1 and CDR2: LNHNV, YYDKDF (reference sequence). The V end was cut by 5 bases, the J end by 7 bases, with 18 bases between. The CDR3 totals 15 residues. CDR3 protein: CATSQDPTLGNEQFF. As DNA, the CDR3 is TGTGCCACCAGCCAGGATCCCACTTTAGGTAATGAGCAGTTCTTC.

This clone was seen many times. This chain connects TRBV6-5 to TRBJ1-1, with D unclear. V was cut by 10 bases and J by 8 bases, with 11 bases left in between. Per the germline V gene, CDR1 is MNHEY and CDR2 is SVGAGI. This CDR3 spans 10 amino acids. CDR3 sequence: CATFGKEAFF. The CDR3 nucleotides are TGTGCCACATTTGGCAAAGAAGCTTTCTTT.

V usage is TRBV6-5 and J usage is TRBJ1-2, with 9 bases aligning to TRBD1. Germline trimming cut 6 bases from V and 7 bases from J; bases unmatched to any gene: 9. CDR1 and CDR2 from the germline V gene are MNHEY and SVGAGI. CDR3 size: 14 residues. The CDR3 here is CASRSGTGIFGYTF. CDR3 nucleotides: TGTGCCAGCAGGTCCGGGACAGGGATATTTGGCTACACCTTC.

The gene calls are TRBV4-1 and TRBJ1-6; 8 nucleotides match TRBD1. V trimming: 4 bases; J trimming: 9 bases; junction bases outside the gene matches: 8. The CDR3 spans 15 residues. CDR1 and CDR2 from the germline V gene are MGHRA and YSYEKL. This CDR3 is CASSLEQGDFSPLHF. In DNA, the CDR3 is TGCGCCAGCAGCCTCGAACAGGGGGACTTTTCACCCCTCCACTTT.

V gene TRBV19 combines with J gene TRBJ1-1, with unresolved D. The V gene's germline CDR1 is LNHDA and CDR2 SQIVND (reference sequence). This CDR3 comprises 13 residues. The V gene lost 7 bases and the J gene lost 0 bases, with 9 bases spanning the gap. CDR3 in DNA: TGTGCCAGTAACGCCAGATTGAACACTGAAGCTTTCTTT. Translation: CASNARLNTEAFF.

V and J are TRBV6-5 and TRBJ2-7; 10 bases align to TRBD2. Germline trimming cut 5 bases from V and 3 bases from J; bases unmatched to any gene: 4. The CDR3 runs to 14 residues. Germline loops: CDR1 MNHEY, CDR2 SVGAGI. The CDR3 loop is CASSNLAGDYEQYF. Written as DNA, the CDR3 is TGTGCCAGCAGTAACCTAGCGGGAGACTACGAGCAGTACTTC.

The chain uses TRBV25-1 and TRBJ2-1; D may be TRBD2 (5 bases). The CDR3 covers 14 residues. The germline CDR1 and CDR2 sequences are MGHDK and SYGVNS. The ends were cut back, 4 bases at V and 0 bases at J, with 7 bases in the middle. The CDR3, as DNA: TGTGCCAGCAGTGTGGGGAGCTCCTACAATGAGCAGTTCTTC. This sequence encodes CASSVGSSYNEQFF.

V is TRBV5-1 and J is TRBJ1-6; 7 bases line up with TRBD1. CDR3 size: 15 residues. V lost 0 bases, J lost 7 bases, and 4 bases stayed unmatched. CDR1 SGHRS and CDR2 YFSETQ come from the germline V gene. The CDR3 region has the DNA TGCGCCAGCAGCTTGGGAGGACAGGTCAATTCACCCCTCCACTTT. Its translation: CASSLGGQVNSPLHF.

This clone was found a few times. This chain joins TRBV19 and TRBJ1-4, with D hard to call. Germline V CDR1 and CDR2: LNHDA, SQIVND (reference sequence). V lost 5 bases, J lost 5 bases, and 15 bases lay in between. There are 15 residues in the CDR3. The CDR3 sequence: CASSGSRQENEKLFF. The CDR3 coding sequence is TGTGCCAGTAGTGGCAGCAGGCAGGAAAATGAAAAACTGTTTTTT.

This clone is a singleton in its sample. The chain uses TRBV5-4 and TRBJ2-5; 10 positions agree with TRBD2. The CDR3 is made up of 15 amino acids. Trimming removed 4 bases from V and 5 bases from J; junction bases left unmatched: 8. In germline, CDR1 is SGHNT, CDR2 YYREEE (reference sequence). In nucleotides, the CDR3 is TGTGCCAGCAGCGCTCTAGCGGGAGCGTGGGAGACCCAGTACTTC. It codes for CASSALAGAWETQYF.

The chain is built from TRBV27 and TRBJ2-6; 8 bases line up with TRBD1. CDR3 length: 14 amino acids. Looked up from germline, CDR1 is MNHEY and CDR2 is SMNVEV (reference sequence). J gave up 8 bases and V 6 bases, and 6 bases lay outside the gene matches. CDR3 amino acids: CASSPGQGPNVLTF. DNA of the CDR3: TGTGCCAGCAGCCCTGGACAGGGACCCAACGTCCTGACTTTC.

This clone was detected once. The genes are TRBV5-5 and TRBJ1-2, with D possibly matching TRBD1 (6 bases). The CDR3 is 14 residues long. The germline V and J ends were trimmed by 1 base and 2 bases, with 9 bases remaining between them. CDR1 and CDR2 (germline): SGHKS, YYEKEE (reference sequence). This chain's CDR3 is CASSLQGRNYGYTF. For the CDR3, the DNA is TGTGCCAGCAGCTTGCAGGGGCGAAACTATGGCTACACCTTC.

In its sample, this clone was seen a few times. The rearrangement uses TRBV20-1 and TRBJ1-2; TRBD1 matches 7 bases. Germline-derived CDR1 and CDR2 are DFQATT and SNEGSKA (reference sequence). The CDR3 is made up of 10 amino acids. Trimming cost V 4 bases and J 12 bases; bases outside gene matches: 5. CDR3 loop: CSATRQGHTF. CDR3 nucleotide sequence: TGCAGTGCTACAAGACAGGGCCACACCTTC.